These T cell receptor beta chains were read from a single sample in a study of tumor and adjacent non-tumor tissue in lung cancer. MiXCR, run by TCRdb on the multiplex PCR reads, gives a single entry per CDR3 protein. The table has 85,000 or so distinct CDR3 sequences, 76% seen once. Material for sequencing was distant non-tumor lung tissue. The receptors here all came from a woman aged 50 to 60 with non-small cell lung cancer. CDR3s include the opening cysteine and the closing phenylalanine or tryptophan. The D gene is left open where the match is weak. Some rows mark clone size as missing; the rest say once, few, many or name a class of expanded clone.

>NA|13|TRBJ2-7|NA|TRBV6-2/TRBV6-3
CASTFGCYYEQHF
TGTGCCAGCACCTTTGGGTGCTACTACGAGCAGCACTTC
>NA|15|TRBJ2-7|NA|TRBV11-2
CPSSSGTGRTYEQYF
TGTCCTAGCAGCAGCGGGACAGGACGCACCTACGAGCAGTACTTC
>TRBD2|15|TRBJ2-1|NA|TRBV11-2
CAYSLSSGRENEQFF
TGTGCCTACAGTTTATCTAGCGGGAGGGAAAATGAGCAGTTCTTC
>NA|13|TRBJ2-7|NA|TRBV6-1
CGDSSGDSYEQYF
TGTGGCGACTCCTCGGGGGACTCCTACGAGCAGTACTTC
>TRBD1|16|TRBJ2-1|NA|TRBV11-2
CTSGLEPGQGFSEQFF
TGTACCAGCGGCTTGGAACCGGGACAGGGATTCAGTGAGCAGTTCTTC
>NA|13|TRBJ1-2|NA|TRBV29-1
CSVTHRETEGYTF
TGCAGCGTTACTCACAGGGAAACAGAAGGCTACACCTTT
>NA|16|TRBJ2-2|NA|TRBV6-5
CPSSSGAEYSTGELFF
TGTCCCAGCAGCTCAGGGGCAGAATATTCCACCGGGGAGCTGTTTTTT
>NA|18|TRBJ1-5|NA|TRBV6-1
CASGEATFNIRVHQPQHF
TGTGCCAGCGGTGAAGCGACCTTTAATATCAGGGTTCATCAGCCCCAACATTTT
>NA|14|TRBJ2-7|NA|TRBV12-3/TRBV12-4
CASSATGGSYEQYF
TGTGCCAGCAGCGCCACCGGGGGTTCCTACGAGCAGTACTTC
>NA|17|TRBJ2-3|NA|TRBV29-1
CSVGGRADHQRTDTQYF
TGCAGCGTTGGCGGTAGGGCGGATCACCAAAGAACAGATACGCAGTATTTT
>NA|14|TRBJ1-1|once|TRBV11-2
CAISLPILGTEAFF
TGTGCCATCAGCTTGCCAATACTGGGAACTGAAGCTTTCTTT
>NA|11|TRBJ2-7|NA|TRBV6-2/TRBV6-3
CVSGFAYEQYF
TGTGTCAGCGGTTTCGCCTACGAGCAGTACTTC
>NA|16|TRBJ1-4|NA|TRBV12-3/TRBV12-4
CASSPEGGGQGEKLFF
TGTGCCAGCAGCCCCGAAGGGGGGGGCCAAGGGGAAAAACTGTTTTTT
>NA|14|TRBJ2-5|NA|TRBV6-2/TRBV6-3
CASSYDKGRGTQYF
TGTGCCAGCAGTTACGACAAGGGAAGGGGGACCCAATACTTC
>NA|12|TRBJ2-3|NA|TRBV12-3/TRBV12-4
CASNLLGNMQYF
TGTGCCAGCAATTTACTGGGAAATATGCAGTATTTT
>TRBD2|16|TRBJ2-3|NA|TRBV12-3/TRBV12-4
CASSWASGSGGDIQYF
TGTGCCAGCAGTTGGGCTAGCGGGAGTGGTGGTGATATCCAGTATTTT
>NA|15|TRBJ2-3|NA|TRBV6-5
CACSYSGISNQSQYF
TGTGCCTGCAGTTACTCGGGTATTAGCAATCAGTCCCAGTATTTT
>NA|15|TRBJ2-1|NA|TRBV5-5
CASSLGWWQYNKQFF
TGTGCCAGCAGCTTGGGATGGTGGCAATACAATAAGCAGTTCTTC
>NA|13|TRBJ2-5|NA|TRBV10-3
CAARRGLWETQYF
TGTGCCGCAAGAAGAGGCTTATGGGAGACCCAGTACTTC
>TRBD1|15|TRBJ2-5|NA|TRBV10-3
CAISEGQGLRETQYF
TGTGCCATCAGTGAGGGACAGGGGCTAAGGGAGACCCAGTACTTT
>NA|14|TRBJ1-2|many|TRBV5-4
CASSYLNANYGYTF
TGTGCCAGCAGCTACTTAAATGCTAACTATGGCTACACCTTC
>TRBD2|16|TRBJ2-3|NA|TRBV5-1
CASSLGAGDCTDTQYF
TGCGCCAGCAGCTTAGGAGCGGGAGATTGCACAGATACGCAGTATTTT